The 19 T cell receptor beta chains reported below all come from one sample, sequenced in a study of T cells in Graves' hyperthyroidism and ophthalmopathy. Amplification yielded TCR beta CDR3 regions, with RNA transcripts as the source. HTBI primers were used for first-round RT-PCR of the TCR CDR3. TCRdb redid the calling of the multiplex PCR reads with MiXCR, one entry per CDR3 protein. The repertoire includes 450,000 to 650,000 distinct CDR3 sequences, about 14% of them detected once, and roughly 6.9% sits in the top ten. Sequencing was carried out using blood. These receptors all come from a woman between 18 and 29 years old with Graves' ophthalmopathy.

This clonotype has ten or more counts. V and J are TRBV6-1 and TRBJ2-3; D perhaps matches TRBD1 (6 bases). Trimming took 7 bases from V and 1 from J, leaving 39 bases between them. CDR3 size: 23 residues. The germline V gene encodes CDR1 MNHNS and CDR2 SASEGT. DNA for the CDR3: TGTGCCAGCACACAGGGAAGCGGCCACCAGCCGCTTGCCCCGCGGTCAGGCACAGATACGCAGTATTTT. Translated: CASTQGSGHQPLAPRSGTDTQYF.

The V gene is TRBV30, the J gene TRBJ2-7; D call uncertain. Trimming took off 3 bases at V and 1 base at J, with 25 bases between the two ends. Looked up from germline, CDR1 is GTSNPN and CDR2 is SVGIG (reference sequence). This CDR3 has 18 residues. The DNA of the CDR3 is TGTGCCTGGAGCCCCAGCCCAAACTTTAGGGATTCTTCCTACGAGCAGTACTTC. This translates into CAWSPSPNFRDSSYEQYF.

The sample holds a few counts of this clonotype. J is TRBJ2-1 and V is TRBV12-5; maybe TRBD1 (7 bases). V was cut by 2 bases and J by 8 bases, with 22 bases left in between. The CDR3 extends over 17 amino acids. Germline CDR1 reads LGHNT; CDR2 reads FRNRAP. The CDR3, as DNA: TGTGCTAGTGGTTTGACGATTGCAGGGGGAGGTGGGGATGAGCAGTTCTTC. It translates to CASGLTIAGGGGDEQFF. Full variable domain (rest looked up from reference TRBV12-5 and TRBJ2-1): DARVTQTPRHKVTEMGQEVTMRCQPILGHNTVFWYRQTMMQGLELLAYFRNRAPLDDSGMPKDRFSAEMPDATLATLKIQPSEPRDSAVYFCASGLTIAGGGGDEQFFGPGTRLTVL.

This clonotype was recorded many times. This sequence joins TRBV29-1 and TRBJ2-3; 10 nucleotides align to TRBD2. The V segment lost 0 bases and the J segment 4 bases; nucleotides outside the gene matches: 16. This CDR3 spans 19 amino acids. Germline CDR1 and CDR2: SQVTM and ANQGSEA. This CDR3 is CSVEDWRTSGRGGADTQYF. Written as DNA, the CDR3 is TGCAGCGTTGAAGATTGGAGGACTAGCGGACGGGGGGGTGCAGATACGCAGTATTTT.

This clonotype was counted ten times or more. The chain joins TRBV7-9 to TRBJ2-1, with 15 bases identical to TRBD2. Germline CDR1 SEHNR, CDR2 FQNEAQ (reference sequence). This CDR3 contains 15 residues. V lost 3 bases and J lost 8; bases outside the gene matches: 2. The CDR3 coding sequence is TGTGCCAGCAGCTTTCGGACTAGCGGGAGGGATGAGCAGTTCTTC. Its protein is CASSFRTSGRDEQFF.

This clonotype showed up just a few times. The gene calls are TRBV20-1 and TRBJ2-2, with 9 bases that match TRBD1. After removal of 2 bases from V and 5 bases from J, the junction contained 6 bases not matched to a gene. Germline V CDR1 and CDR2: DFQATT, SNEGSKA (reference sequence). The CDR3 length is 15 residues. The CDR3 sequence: CSARMGQGLTGELFF. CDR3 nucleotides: TGCAGTGCTAGAATGGGACAGGGTCTAACCGGGGAGCTGTTTTTT.

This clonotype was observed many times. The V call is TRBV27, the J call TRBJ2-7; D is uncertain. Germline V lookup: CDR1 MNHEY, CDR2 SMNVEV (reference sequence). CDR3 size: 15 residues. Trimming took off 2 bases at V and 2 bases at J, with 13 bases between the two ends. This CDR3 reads CASSLEPGNPYEQYF. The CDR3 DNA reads TGTGCCAGCAGTTTAGAGCCAGGAAACCCCTACGAGCAGTACTTC.

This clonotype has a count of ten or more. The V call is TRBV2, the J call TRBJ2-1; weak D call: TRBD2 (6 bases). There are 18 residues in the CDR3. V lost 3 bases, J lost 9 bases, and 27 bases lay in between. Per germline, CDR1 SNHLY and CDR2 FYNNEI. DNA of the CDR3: TGTGCCAGCAGTGACGGGGCGGGATGGGGCGTTAGCATCACTGAGCAGTTCTTC. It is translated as CASSDGAGWGVSITEQFF.

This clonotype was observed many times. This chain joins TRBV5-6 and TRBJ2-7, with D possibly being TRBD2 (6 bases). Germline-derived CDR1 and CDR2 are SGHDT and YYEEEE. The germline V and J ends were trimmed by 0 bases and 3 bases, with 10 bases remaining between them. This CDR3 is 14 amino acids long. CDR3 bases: TGTGCCAGCAGCTTGGCTCGGGGGTACTACGAGCAGTACTTC. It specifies CASSLARGYYEQYF.

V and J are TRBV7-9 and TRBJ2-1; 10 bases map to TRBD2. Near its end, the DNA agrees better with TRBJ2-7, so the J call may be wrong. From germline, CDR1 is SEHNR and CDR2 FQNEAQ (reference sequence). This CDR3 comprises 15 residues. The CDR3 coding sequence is TGTGCCAGCAGCCTCCTAGCGGGAGTGTACAATGAGCAGTACTTC. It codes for CASSLLAGVYNEQYF.

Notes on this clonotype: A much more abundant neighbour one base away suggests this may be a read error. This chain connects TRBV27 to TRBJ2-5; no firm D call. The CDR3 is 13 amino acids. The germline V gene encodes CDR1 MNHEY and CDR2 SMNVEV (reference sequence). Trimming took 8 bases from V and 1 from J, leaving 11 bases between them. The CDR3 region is CASRLWGQETQYF. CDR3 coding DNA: TGTGCCAGCCGTCTGTGGGGCCAAGAGACCCAGTACTTC.

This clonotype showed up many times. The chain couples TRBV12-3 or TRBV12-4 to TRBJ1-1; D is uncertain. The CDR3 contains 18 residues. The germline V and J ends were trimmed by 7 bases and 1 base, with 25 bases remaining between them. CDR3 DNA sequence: TGTGCCAGCATCGTACCCCACGGACCCATGGCCCCGAACACTGAAGCTTTCTTT. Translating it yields CASIVPHGPMAPNTEAFF.

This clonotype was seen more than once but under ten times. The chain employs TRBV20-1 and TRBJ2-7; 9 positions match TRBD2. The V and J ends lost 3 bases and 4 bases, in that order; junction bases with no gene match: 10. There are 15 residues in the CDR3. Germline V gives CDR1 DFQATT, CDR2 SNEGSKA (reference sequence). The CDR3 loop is CSARTLSGSEYEQYF. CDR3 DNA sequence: TGCAGTGCTAGGACACTTAGCGGGAGTGAGTACGAGCAGTACTTC.

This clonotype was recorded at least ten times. The CDR3 reads CASSLEPGANVLTF. CDR3 bases: TGTGCCAGCAGTTTAGAACCTGGGGCCAACGTCCTGACTTTC. The chain combines TRBV28 with TRBJ2-6, with D unresolved. Germline lookup yields CDR1 MDHEN and CDR2 SYDVKM. This CDR3 has 14 amino acids. V lost 2 bases and J 2 bases, leaving 4 bases between the germline ends.

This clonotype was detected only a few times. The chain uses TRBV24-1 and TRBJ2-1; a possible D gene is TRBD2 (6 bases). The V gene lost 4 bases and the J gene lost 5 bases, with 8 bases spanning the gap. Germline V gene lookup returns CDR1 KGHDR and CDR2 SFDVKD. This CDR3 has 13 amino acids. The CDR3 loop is CATSEGGNNEQFF. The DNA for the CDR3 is TGTGCCACCAGTGAAGGCGGGAACAATGAGCAGTTCTTC.

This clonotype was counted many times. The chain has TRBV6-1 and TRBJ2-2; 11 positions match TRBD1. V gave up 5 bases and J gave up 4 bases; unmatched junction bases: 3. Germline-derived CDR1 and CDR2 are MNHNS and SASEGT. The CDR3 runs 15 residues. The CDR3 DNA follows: TGTGCCAGCAGTCTGGACAGGGGGCTCACCGGGGAGCTGTTTTTT. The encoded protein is CASSLDRGLTGELFF.

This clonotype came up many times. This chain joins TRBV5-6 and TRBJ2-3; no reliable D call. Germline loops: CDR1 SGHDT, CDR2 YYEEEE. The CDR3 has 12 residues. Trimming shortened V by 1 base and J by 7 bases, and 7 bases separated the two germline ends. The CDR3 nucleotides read TGTGCCAGCAGCTTGTCGCAGTATACGCAGTATTTT. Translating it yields CASSLSQYTQYF.

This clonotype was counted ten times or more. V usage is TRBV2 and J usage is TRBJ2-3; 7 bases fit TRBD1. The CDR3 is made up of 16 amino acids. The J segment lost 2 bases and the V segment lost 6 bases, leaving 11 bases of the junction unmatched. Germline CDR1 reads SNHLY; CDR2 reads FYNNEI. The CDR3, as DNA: TGTGCCAGCAGCTCACGGGACAGAGCCTTCACAGATACGCAGTATTTT. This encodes CASSSRDRAFTDTQYF.

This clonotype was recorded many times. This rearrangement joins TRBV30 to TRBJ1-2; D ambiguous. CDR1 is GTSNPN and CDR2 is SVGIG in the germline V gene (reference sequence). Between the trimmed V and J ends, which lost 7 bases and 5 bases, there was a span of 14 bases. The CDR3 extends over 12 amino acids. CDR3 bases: TGTGCCTCATACAAAGGAGGATATGGCTACACCTTC. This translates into CASYKGGYGYTF. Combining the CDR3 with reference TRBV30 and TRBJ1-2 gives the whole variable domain SQTIHQWPATLVQPVGSPLSLECTVEGTSNPNLYWYRQAAGRGLQLLFYSVGIGQISSEVPQNLSASRPQDRQFILSSKKLLLSDSGFYLCASYKGGYGYTFGSGTRLTVV.